This TCR beta chain was sequenced during a study of blood T cell repertoires in COVID-19 (dated by TCRdb to the early 2020s). As for the study more broadly: Samples covering the acute and convalescent phases of COVID-19 were provided by collaborators in the United States, Italy and Spain. A freely available public database, intended as a resource for researchers studying the immune response to SARS-CoV-2, is where the repertoires were released. Subjects who had been exposed to COVID-19, were actively infected with it, or had recovered from it provided the deeply sampled blood TCRbeta repertoires that made up the dataset. A de-identified subject ID, COVID-19 status, age in years and sex were almost always included in the sample metadata. HLA class I and class II types, where available, came from metadata supplied by the sample provider rather than from assay-based typing. The samples were drawn from two sources: the first 160 participants of the ongoing ImmuneRACE study, and fewer than 1,500 subjects contributed by 6 global collaborators. The material from the prospective study consisted of cDNA or gDNA derived from T cells, B-cell-depleted T cells, or PBMCs.

TCRbeta CDR3 regions were amplified from genomic DNA by means of the immunoSEQ Assay, a bias-controlled multiplex PCR. The authors' pipeline ran thus. Nucleated cell counts per sample were estimated from amplification of reference gene primers within the assay. Sequence reads were collapsed and filtered to measure the absolute abundance of every unique TCRbeta CDR3 rearrangement. For each sample, productive Simpson clonality was calculated by taking the square root of Simpson's diversity index across productive rearrangements. TCRdb obtained this table from immuneACCESS and retained in-frame rearrangements with V and J assigned. These tables miss some clones; where compared with another copy, unresolved V genes account for less than half of the shortfall, and the remainder is unexplained. Clone size and the V and J calls come from that table; the DNA yielded D and trimming. The sample contains 200,000 to 250,000 clones, approximately 80% of them found a single time. Around 18% of the sample comes from the top ten.

Collaborating institutions collected whole blood in K2EDTA tubes following their own protocols. Collaborator samples were shipped for TCRbeta analysis as frozen whole blood, isolated PBMCs, or DNA extracted from either sample type. General findings and caveats noted by the study authors: The amount of clinical and demographic metadata varied by source and participant and was provided uncurated.

The germline V and J ends show losses of 7 bases and 3 bases respectively, and no gene match explains 6 bases of the junction. There are 14 amino acids in the CDR3, from cysteine to phenylalanine inclusive. CDR3 DNA only is kept here, 42 bases in frame from base 1. Sequences LNHNV (CDR1) and YYDKDF (CDR2) are obtained from the germline V gene (reference sequence). Details on this clone: It lacks a known antigen. Base qualities are not provided; no much larger clone lies one nucleotide away.

The chain uses TRBV15 and TRBJ1-3; 7 bases in the middle match TRBD1. What was sequenced was peripheral blood. The sequence was collected from an elderly woman with active or convalescent COVID-19. The CDR3 has the sequence CATKGATYGNTIYF. In nucleotide form, the sequence is TGTGCCACCAAGGGGGCTACCTATGGAAACACCATATATTTT.